The T cell receptor (beta chain) under discussion was sequenced for a study of CXCR3-negative and CXCR3-positive naive CD8 T cells. General study findings and limits: CXCR3-positive naive cells had TRB CDR3s that were more hydrophobic than CXCR3-negative naive cells had.

In preparing the TRB cDNA libraries, 5' RACE with UMI labels was used. TCRdb processed the 5' RACE reads again and assigns one entry to each CDR3 protein, with no DNA. This sample lists tens of thousands of distinct CDR3 sequences; its ten largest clones have around 0.53%. CDR1 and CDR2 (germline): DFQATT, SNEGSKA (reference sequence). The CDR3 is made up of 14 amino acids. To note about this clonotype: Its target is unknown.

The source is a human donor in good health. Some clones in this sample may be carry-over from other donors' samples. The chain has TRBV20-1 and TRBJ1-1. The material sequenced was naive CXCR3+ CD8+ T cells from blood. Subset described: CD45RO-CCR7+CD27+CD95- naive CD8+ T cells expressing CXCR3 (TNR3+). The CDR3 loop reads CSADQLQVDTEAFF.